Reported below is one TCR beta chain. The data stem from a study of blood T cell repertoires in COVID-19. The method was immunoSEQ multiplex PCR; TCRdb's version includes in-frame clones alone and lacks a portion of them. This sample carries approximately 80,000 clones, 70% to 90% of them seen once, and the ten largest clones take around 5.2%. The length of the CDR3 is 15 residues. The V end lost 1 base, the J end lost 5 bases, and 12 bases lay between the germline ends. The V gene's germline CDR1 is SGHTA and CDR2 FQGNSA. This chain connects TRBV7-2 to TRBJ1-3; D might be TRBD1 (5 bases). Sample: peripheral blood. This clonotype originated in a middle-aged man with acute or convalescent COVID-19. In DNA form, the CDR3 reads TGTGCCAGCAGCTTAGTCGGGGGAAGCCGAAACACCATATATTTT. Amino acid sequence: CASSLVGGSRNTIYF.